This paragraph reports one T cell receptor (beta chain). The source of the sample is a study of patients and donors after allogeneic stem cell transplantation. TCRdb itself ran the RT-PCR reads through MiXCR, one entry per CDR3 protein. The table has about 8,300 distinct CDR3 sequences, more than 9% seen once. This receptor was identified in a human donor who was either an allogeneic HSCT recipient or a stem cell or donor lymphocyte infusion donor (not recorded which). It is not recorded whose cells these are; they may come from a transplant donor. Sample: blood, either unsorted or a sorted T cell fraction (not recorded which).

The DNA of the CDR3 is TGCGCCAGCAGCCTGCCAGGCGTGGGACAGGGTAACACCGGGGAGCTGTTTTTT. This sequence encodes CASSLPGVGQGNTGELFF. The chain links TRBV5-1 to TRBJ2-2; 9 positions agree with TRBD1. The CDR3 covers 18 residues. J gave up 2 bases and V 4 bases, and 12 bases lay outside the gene matches. The V gene's germline CDR1 is SGHRS and CDR2 YFSETQ. The full variable domain, completed using reference TRBV5-1 and TRBJ2-2, is KAGVTQTPRYLIKTRGQQVTLSCSPISGHRSVSWYQQTPGQGLQFLFEYFSETQRNKGNFPGRFSGRQFSNSRSEMNVSTLELGDSALYLCASSLPGVGQGNTGELFFGEGSRLTVL.